This entry features one T cell receptor (beta chain) sequence. Trimming pared 0 bases from V and 4 bases from J, leaving 13 bases between. CDR3 length: 15 residues. CDR1 is SGDLS, CDR2 YYNGEE, per germline. As handled by the study authors: Amplification from reference gene primers served as the basis for estimated nucleated cell counts. The repertoire was sequenced with immunoSEQ multiplex PCR; TCRdb's copy has only in-frame clones and lacks some. D and trimming were read from the DNA, whereas the V and J calls and clone size are those reported in that table. The table includes about 41,000 clones, about 86% detected once. These data are taken from a study of blood T cell repertoires in COVID-19. Study details: In each case, the material was cDNA or gDNA derived from T cells, B-cell-depleted T cells, or PBMCs.

The sample was peripheral blood. This rearrangement joins TRBV9 to TRBJ2-5, with D perhaps matching TRBD1 (7 bases). This receptor was identified in a woman of 80 years or more with active or convalescent COVID-19. The CDR3 nucleotides read TGTGCCAGCAGCGTAGTCCAGGGGGGCGTAGAGACCCAGTACTTC. It translates to CASSVVQGGVETQYF.